This section outlines one TCR beta chain sequence together with its context. Its antigen is currently not known. There are no base qualities to consult, and no much larger clone falls within one base. Each collaborating institution followed its own protocols to collect whole blood in K2EDTA tubes. For TCRbeta analysis, collaborators shipped samples as frozen whole blood, isolated PBMCs, or DNA extracted from either of those sample types. The data derive from a study of blood T cell repertoires in COVID-19 (dated by TCRdb to 2018 to 2021). General notes on the study: Samples from collaborators originated in the United States, Italy and Spain and spanned both the acute and convalescent phases of COVID-19. The material from the prospective study consisted of cDNA or gDNA derived from T cells, B-cell-depleted T cells, or PBMCs. Deeply sampled blood TCRbeta repertoires from subjects exposed to, actively infected with, or recovered from COVID-19 were included in the dataset. The repertoires were made available in a free public database intended to serve as a resource for research on the immune response to SARS-CoV-2. The samples were drawn from two sources: the first 160 participants of the ongoing ImmuneRACE study, and over 1,000 subjects contributed by 6 global collaborators. Sample metadata almost always included a de-identified subject ID, COVID-19 status, age in years and sex. Where HLA class I and class II types were available, the types were taken from metadata supplied by the sample provider, not from assay-based typing.

CDR1 MNHEY and CDR2 SVGAGI were looked up in the germline V gene. V gives up 6 bases and J gives up 2 bases, and the segment between their germline ends measures 17 bases. The CDR3 starts with the cysteine, ends with the phenylalanine, and has 15 residues. Kept here is only the CDR3 DNA, which spans 45 bases and is read in frame from base 1. What the work shows at the level of the full study, not this receptor alone: Clinical and demographic metadata were provided uncurated, with the amount varying by source and participant.

TCRbeta CDR3 regions were amplified from genomic DNA using the immunoSEQ Assay, a bias-controlled multiplex PCR. The source study handled its data this way. The number of nucleated cells in each sample was estimated by amplification of reference gene primers within the assay. To quantify the absolute abundance of each unique TCRbeta CDR3 rearrangement, sequence reads were collapsed and filtered. For each sample, productive Simpson clonality was calculated by taking the square root of Simpson's diversity index across productive rearrangements. Drawn from immuneACCESS, this table holds only the in-frame rearrangements with V and J called that TCRdb kept. Clones are partly lost; checked studies trace under half to an unresolved V gene and leave the rest unexplained. V and J calls plus clone size are reproduced from that table; the DNA served to infer D and trimming. Present in this sample are roughly 150,000 clones, 84% of which were seen just once. In total, the top ten clones hold roughly 7.9% of the sample.

The sequenced sample consisted of peripheral blood. This clonotype originated in a woman between 50 and 59 years old in a cohort sampled during active or convalescent COVID-19. The rearrangement combines TRBV6-5 with TRBJ2-7; the D gene is unclear. The DNA reads as follows: TGTGCCAGCAGACCATCGTCAACCCCGGCCTACGAGCAGTACTTC. This yields the protein CASRPSSTPAYEQYF.